This note documents a single T cell receptor beta chain sequence. The antigen is undetermined. The data are from a study of vaccination effects on CD4 cells after COVID-19. Turning to the study itself: They grew approximately 2.1 million PBMC in each well, adding 9.5 to 10 IU/ml IL-2 and approximately 10 ug/ml peptides. Study findings and constraints: Late post-vaccination, clones induced by infection and those induced by vaccine underwent marked clonal contraction.

Subsequent to a culture period of about nine days, CD4+ T cells were isolated. Two-dose vaccination with either BNT162b2 or mRNA-1273 was given to the participants. Negative nucleocapsid antibody tests before and after vaccination confirmed no previous SARS-CoV-2 infection. Assay used: immunoSEQ multiplex PCR; TCRdb lists only in-frame clones, some missing. The sample gives tens of thousands of clones, 70% to 85% of which show up once; around 2.5% is in the top ten. The V end lost 5 bases, the J end lost 1 base, and 12 bases lay between the germline ends. The CDR3 covers 15 residues. Looked up from germline, CDR1 is SEHNR and CDR2 is FQNEAQ (reference sequence).

The sample was CD4+ T cells from PBMCs cultured without peptide, taken after COVID-19 vaccination. The receptor's source is a human donor who received a COVID-19 vaccine. The chain has TRBV7-9 and TRBJ1-3, with a weak D call TRBD1 (5 bases). CDR3 protein: CASSQRGGSGNTIYF. CDR3 DNA sequence: TGTGCCAGCAGCCAACGGGGGGGATCTGGAAACACCATATATTTT.